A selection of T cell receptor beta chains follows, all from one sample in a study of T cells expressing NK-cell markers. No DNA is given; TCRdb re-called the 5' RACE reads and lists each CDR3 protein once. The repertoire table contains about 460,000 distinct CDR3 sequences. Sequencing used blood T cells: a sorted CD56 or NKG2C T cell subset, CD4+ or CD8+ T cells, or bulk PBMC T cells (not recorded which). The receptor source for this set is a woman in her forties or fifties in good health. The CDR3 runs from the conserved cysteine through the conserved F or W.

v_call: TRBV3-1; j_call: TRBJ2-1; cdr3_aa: CASSQEGSASYNEQFF
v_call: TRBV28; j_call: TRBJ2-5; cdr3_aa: CASSFPSRGQETQYF
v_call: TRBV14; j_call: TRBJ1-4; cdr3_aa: CASSHETGGNTNEKLFF
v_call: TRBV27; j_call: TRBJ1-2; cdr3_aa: CASSQTGTSGYTF
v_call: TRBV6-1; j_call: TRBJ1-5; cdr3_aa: CASSGGGAFWQPQHF
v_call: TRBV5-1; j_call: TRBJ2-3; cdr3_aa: CASSFDRVESDTQYF
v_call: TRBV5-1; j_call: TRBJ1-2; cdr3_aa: CASSPLEGSGYTF
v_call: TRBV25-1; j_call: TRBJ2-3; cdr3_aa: CATMTSGRWLFGTDTQYF
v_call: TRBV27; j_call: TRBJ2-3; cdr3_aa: CASQGAVIDTQYF
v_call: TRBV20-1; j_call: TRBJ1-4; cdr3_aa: CSARAGIGEEKLFF
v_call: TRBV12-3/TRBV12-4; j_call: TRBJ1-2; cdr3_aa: CASSTRTGYGYTF
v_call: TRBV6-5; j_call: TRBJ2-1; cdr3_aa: CASRARQGVPNNEQFF
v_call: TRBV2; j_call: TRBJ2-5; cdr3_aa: CASTRSPLAGGEETQYF
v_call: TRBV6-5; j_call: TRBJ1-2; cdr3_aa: CASRSDGDYGYTF
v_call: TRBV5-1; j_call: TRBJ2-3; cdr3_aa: CASSSWEGTDTQYF
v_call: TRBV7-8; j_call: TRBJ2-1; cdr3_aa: CASSVQTSAYNEQFF
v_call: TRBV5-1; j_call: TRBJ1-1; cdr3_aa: CASSSPSGREMNTEAFF
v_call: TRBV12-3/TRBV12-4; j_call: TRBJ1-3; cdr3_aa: CASSLVWRPSGNTIYF
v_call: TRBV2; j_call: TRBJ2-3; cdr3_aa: CASRRAGWTDTQYF
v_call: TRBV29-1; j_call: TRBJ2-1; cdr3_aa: CSVERSFGQFF
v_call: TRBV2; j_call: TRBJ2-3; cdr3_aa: CASAFGDTQYF
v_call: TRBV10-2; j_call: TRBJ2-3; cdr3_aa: CASSVGSGVTDTQYF
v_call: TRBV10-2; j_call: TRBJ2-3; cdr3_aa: CASSESQAHTDTQYF
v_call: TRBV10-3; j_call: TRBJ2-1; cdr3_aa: CAIRSALREGYNEQFF
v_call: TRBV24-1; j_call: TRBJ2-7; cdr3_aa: CATSGLDSYEQYF
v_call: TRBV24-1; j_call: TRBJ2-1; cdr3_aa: CATSDLVTRQFF
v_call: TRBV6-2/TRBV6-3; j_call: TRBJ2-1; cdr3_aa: CASTATGVNEQFF
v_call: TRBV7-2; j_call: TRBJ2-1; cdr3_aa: CASSLNALGTEQFF
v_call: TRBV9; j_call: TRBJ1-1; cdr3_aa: CASSVWEGMNTEAFF
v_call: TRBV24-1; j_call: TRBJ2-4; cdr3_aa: CAASTGATDIQYF
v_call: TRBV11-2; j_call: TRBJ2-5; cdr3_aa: CASSPGTSHQETQYF
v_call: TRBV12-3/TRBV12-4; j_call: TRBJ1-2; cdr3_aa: CASLGGDYGYTF
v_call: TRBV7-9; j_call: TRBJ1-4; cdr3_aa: CATTSGATNEKLFF
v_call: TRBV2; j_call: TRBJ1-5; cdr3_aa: CASGDLPSNQPQHF
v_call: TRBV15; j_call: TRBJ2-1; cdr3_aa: CATRLAGGFRDEQFF
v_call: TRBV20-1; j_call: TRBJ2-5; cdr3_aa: CSARVQEETQYF
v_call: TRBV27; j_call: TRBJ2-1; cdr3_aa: CASSLLTSGTYNEQFF
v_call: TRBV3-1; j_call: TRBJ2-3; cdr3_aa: CASRDPGTSSDTQYF
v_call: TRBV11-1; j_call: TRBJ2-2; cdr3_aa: CASGARDNNTGELFF
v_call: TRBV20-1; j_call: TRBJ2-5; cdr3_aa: CSASPGTESETQYF
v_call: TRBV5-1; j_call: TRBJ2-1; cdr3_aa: CASTPGTSGSSRNEQFF
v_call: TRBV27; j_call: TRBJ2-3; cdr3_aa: CASNQQSGGSHTQYF
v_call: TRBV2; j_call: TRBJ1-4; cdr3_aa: CASSRLARGGSEATNEKLFF
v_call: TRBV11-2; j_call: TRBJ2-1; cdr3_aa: CASSLDIAGGEQFF